Listed below are T cell receptor beta chains from one sample, sequenced in a study of T-cell memory formation after mild COVID-19. MiXCR, applied by TCRdb to the 5' RACE reads, yields one record per CDR3 protein. The profile shows around 320,000 distinct CDR3 sequences, 13% to 15% of them singletons. The sample taken for sequencing was PBMCs or a T cell subset sorted from them (not recorded which). The receptors shown here come from a man between 18 and 29 years old who had mild COVID-19 (a few samples of this study predate the infection). Cell type and time point are not known. The CDR3 runs from the conserved cysteine through the conserved F or W. D genes are given only for firm matches. Expanded clones get a size class; other rows say once, few or many, or leave the size out.

d_call | cdr3_length | j_call | clone_size | v_call | cdr3_nt | cdr3_aa
TRBD1 | 13 | TRBJ1-2 | NA | TRBV29-1 | TGCAGCGCTCAGGGGGGACTTAACTATGGCTACACCTTC | CSAQGGLNYGYTF
TRBD2 | 18 | TRBJ2-4 | few | TRBV10-3 | TGTGCCATCAGTGATAGGGCTAGCGGGGGCCTAGCCAAAAACATTCAGTACTTC | CAISDRASGGLAKNIQYF
NA | 13 | TRBJ2-5 | NA | TRBV12-3/TRBV12-4 | TGTGCCAGCACCAGGGACCAGGGAGAGACCCAGTACTTC | CASTRDQGETQYF
NA | 15 | TRBJ2-3 | few | TRBV3-1 | TGTGCCAGCAGTCCGACAGTGGGTCATACAGATACGCAGTATTTT | CASSPTVGHTDTQYF
NA | 13 | TRBJ1-2 | NA | TRBV20-1 | TGCAGTGCAGATGACAAACAGGACTATGGCTACACCTTC | CSADDKQDYGYTF
NA | 17 | TRBJ2-6 | once | TRBV7-2 | TGTGCCAGCAACCTTACCCCCCTTCGCTCTGGGGCCAACGTCCTGACTTTC | CASNLTPLRSGANVLTF
NA | 15 | TRBJ2-1 | many | TRBV9 | TGTGCCAGCAGCCCCGAGGGTGGTCCCTACAATGAGCAGTTCTTC | CASSPEGGPYNEQFF
NA | 14 | TRBJ1-5 | NA | TRBV20-1 | TGCAGTGCTCAGGGACACGATAGCAATCAGCCCCAGCATTTT | CSAQGHDSNQPQHF
NA | 14 | TRBJ2-3 | many | TRBV5-1 | TGCGCCAGCAGCTGGGGGGCCGGGACAGATACGCAGTATTTT | CASSWGAGTDTQYF
NA | 16 | TRBJ1-1 | NA | TRBV6-2/TRBV6-3 | TGTGCCAGCAGCGCTCTCCCAAGCACCAGGAACACTGAAGCTTTCTTT | CASSALPSTRNTEAFF
NA | 14 | TRBJ2-2 | NA | TRBV6-6 | TGTGCCAGAACTGACATGGGAGTTAACGGGGAGCTGTTTTTT | CARTDMGVNGELFF
NA | 16 | TRBJ2-3 | many | TRBV5-1 | TGCGCCAGCAGCTTGAGGGTGGGGGGGCCCACAGATACGCAGTATTTT | CASSLRVGGPTDTQYF
TRBD1 | 14 | TRBJ2-3 | NA | TRBV6-5 | TGTGCCAGCAGGCAACAGGGGGCCACAGATACGCAGTATTTT | CASRQQGATDTQYF
NA | 14 | TRBJ1-1 | many | TRBV5-1 | TGCGCCAGCAGCTGGGACGGAGAGAACACTGAAGCTTTCTTT | CASSWDGENTEAFF
TRBD1 | 16 | TRBJ2-3 | NA | TRBV6-5 | TGTGCCAGCAGTTACAGGGGGACAGCTAAGGCAGATACGCAGTATTTT | CASSYRGTAKADTQYF
TRBD2 | 16 | TRBJ2-5 | NA | TRBV4-2 | TGTGCCAGCAGCCAAGGTCGGCGGGGGATGCAAGAGACCCAGTACTTC | CASSQGRRGMQETQYF
NA | 11 | TRBJ2-3 | few | TRBV2 | TGTGCCAGCAGTCCCCAGGAGACTCCGACTTTT | CASSPQETPTF
TRBD1 | 21 | TRBJ1-4 | few | TRBV4-1 | TGCGCCAGCAGCCCTCGACCCGGACAGGGCGAGAATTTAGCAACTAATGAAAAACTGTTTTTT | CASSPRPGQGENLATNEKLFF
NA | 12 | TRBJ2-3 | many | TRBV7-2 | TGTGCCAGCGGAGCTAGTAGGGATACGCAGTATTTT | CASGASRDTQYF
NA | 13 | TRBJ1-5 | few | TRBV18 | TGTGCCAGCTCACCGGGTGAGGATCAGCCCCAGCATTTT | CASSPGEDQPQHF
TRBD1 | 14 | TRBJ2-5 | few | TRBV5-1 | TGCGCCAGCAGCACCGGGACAGGGACAGAGACCCAGTACTTC | CASSTGTGTETQYF
TRBD1 | 15 | TRBJ1-2 | NA | TRBV25-1 | TGTGCCAGCAGCCGGACAGGGTTCGCGGTGGGTGGCTACACCTTC | CASSRTGFAVGGYTF
NA | 17 | TRBJ2-7 | many | TRBV7-9 | TGTGCCAGCAGCTTAGGGCCGGGACGAGCTAACACCTACGAGCAGTACTTC | CASSLGPGRANTYEQYF
TRBD1 | 14 | TRBJ2-2 | NA | TRBV7-3 | TGTGCCAGCAGGGGACAGGGCGAAACCGGGGAGCTGTTTTTT | CASRGQGETGELFF
TRBD1 | 17 | TRBJ1-4 | few | TRBV4-2 | TGTGCCAGCAGCCCCTCGCCCGGGACAGGCCTAAATGAAAAACTGTTTTTT | CASSPSPGTGLNEKLFF
NA | 14 | TRBJ2-2 | few | TRBV12-3/TRBV12-4 | TGTGCCAGCAACGAAGGGACGTACACCGGGGAGCTGTTTTTT | CASNEGTYTGELFF
NA | 15 | TRBJ2-1 | few | TRBV10-3 | TGTGCCATCAGTGGGTCCAGATTCTCCTACAATGAGCAGTTCTTC | CAISGSRFSYNEQFF
NA | 14 | TRBJ2-2 | NA | TRBV6-6 | TGTGCCAGCAGACCGACAGAGAACACCGGGGAGCTGTTTTTT | CASRPTENTGELFF
NA | 13 | TRBJ2-5 | few | TRBV5-1 | TGCGCCAGCGGAGGACACCTACAAGAGACCCAGTACTTC | CASGGHLQETQYF
NA | 10 | TRBJ2-7 | many | TRBV29-1 | TGCAGCGTTGGGGGCTCCGAGCAGTACTTC | CSVGGSEQYF
TRBD2 | 16 | TRBJ2-3 | NA | TRBV6-1 | TGTGCCAGCAGCGTGGGCGGGAGCTATAGCACAGATACGCAGTATTTT | CASSVGGSYSTDTQYF
NA | 16 | TRBJ1-4 | many | TRBV7-2 | TGTGCCAGCAGCTTCTGGGGCGGATTAACTAATGAAAAACTGTTTTTT | CASSFWGGLTNEKLFF
NA | 15 | TRBJ2-1 | few | TRBV7-2 | TGTGCCAGCAGCCCCCCGACTGCCTCCTACAATGAGCAGTTCTTC | CASSPPTASYNEQFF
NA | 13 | TRBJ2-5 | few | TRBV4-1 | TGCGCCAGCAGCCGTACGGGGGCGCAGACCCAGTACTTC | CASSRTGAQTQYF
NA | 14 | TRBJ2-5 | few | TRBV20-1 | TGCAGTGCTAGCCGGGGGACCACCCCAGAGACCCAGTACTTC | CSASRGTTPETQYF
TRBD2 | 18 | TRBJ2-1 | NA | TRBV29-1 | TGCAGCGTGCCCAAACTTTCTAGCGGGGGGGTCTCCTACAATGAGCAGTTCTTC | CSVPKLSSGGVSYNEQFF
NA | 16 | TRBJ2-1 | NA | TRBV18 | TGTGCCAGCACGGGACCGTCCACTCGGTCCTACAATGAGCAGTTCTTC | CASTGPSTRSYNEQFF
NA | 15 | TRBJ2-5 | NA | TRBV6-6 | TGTGCCAGCAGCCCTGTGATAGCGGTCCAAGAGACCCAGTACTTC | CASSPVIAVQETQYF
TRBD1 | 16 | TRBJ1-5 | NA | TRBV6-6 | TGTGCCAGCAGTTACGACAGGGGTCCACCCAATCAGCCCCAGCATTTT | CASSYDRGPPNQPQHF
TRBD1 | 15 | TRBJ1-5 | NA | TRBV10-3 | TGTGCCATCGGGGGCAAGACAGGGGGAAATCAGCCCCAGCATTTT | CAIGGKTGGNQPQHF
NA | 16 | TRBJ2-5 | few | TRBV5-1 | TGCGCCAGCAGCTTGGCGGACACCTACTTCCAAGAGACCCAGTACTTC | CASSLADTYFQETQYF
TRBD2 | 20 | TRBJ2-5 | NA | TRBV11-2 | TGTGCCAGCAGCTTAGATATAGTATGGTTAGCGGGACTCAAGGGGGAGACCCAGTACTTC | CASSLDIVWLAGLKGETQYF
NA | 13 | TRBJ1-1 | few | TRBV7-8 | TGTGCCAGCAGCACACGGACAGTGGCTGAAGCTTTCTTT | CASSTRTVAEAFF
NA | 14 | TRBJ1-1 | few | TRBV6-5 | TGTGCCAGCAGTTCATCATGGGGGTCCACTGAAGCTTTCTTT | CASSSSWGSTEAFF